This T cell receptor beta chain was captured in a study of OX40 agonist ivuxolimab in advanced cancers. General study results and limits: Clonal expansion was seen in CD4+ and CD8+ blood T cells by week 6 at 0.1 to 3.0 mg/kg.

The CDR3 is 16 amino acids. The V gene lost 2 bases and the J gene lost 0 bases, with 11 bases spanning the gap. Germline lookup yields CDR1 SGHAT and CDR2 FQNNGV. Libraries were prepared by immunoSEQ multiplex PCR; TCRdb keeps only in-frame clonotypes and omits some of them. Altogether tens of thousands of clones are present, around 88% being singletons, with the ten largest covering 20% to 25%. For this clone: The antigen is not known.

This sequence originates from an adult with an advanced solid tumor such as melanoma, head and neck, liver or kidney cancer. The sample was CD4+ or CD8+ T cells sorted from blood, taken in a trial of the OX40 agonist ivuxolimab. The gene calls are TRBV11-2 and TRBJ1-3; D is undetermined. CDR3 protein: CASSLKGTYSGNTIYF. In nucleotides, the CDR3 is TGTGCCAGCAGCTTAAAAGGCACCTACTCTGGAAACACCATATATTTT.